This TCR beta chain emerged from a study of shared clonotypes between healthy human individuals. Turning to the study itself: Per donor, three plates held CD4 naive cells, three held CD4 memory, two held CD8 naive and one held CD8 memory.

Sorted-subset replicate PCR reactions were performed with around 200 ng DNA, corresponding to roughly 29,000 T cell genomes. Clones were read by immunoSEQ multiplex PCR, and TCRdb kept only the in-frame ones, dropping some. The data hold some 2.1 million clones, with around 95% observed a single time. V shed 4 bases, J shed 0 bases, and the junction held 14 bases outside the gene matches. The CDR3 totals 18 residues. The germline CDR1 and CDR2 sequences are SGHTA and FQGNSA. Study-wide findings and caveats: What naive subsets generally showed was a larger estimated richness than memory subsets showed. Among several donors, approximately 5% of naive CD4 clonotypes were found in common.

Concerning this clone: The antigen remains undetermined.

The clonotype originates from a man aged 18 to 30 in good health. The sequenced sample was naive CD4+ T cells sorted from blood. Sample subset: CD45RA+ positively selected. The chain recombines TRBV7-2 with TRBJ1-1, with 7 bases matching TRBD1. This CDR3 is CASSWPGPQGGVNTEAFF. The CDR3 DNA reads TGTGCCAGCAGCTGGCCGGGACCCCAAGGGGGCGTGAACACTGAAGCTTTCTTT.